This T cell receptor (beta chain) was obtained from a study of cytomegalovirus exposure and HLA in healthy donors. Details on this clone: Its target is unknown.

Germline trimming cut 0 bases from V and 9 bases from J; bases unmatched to any gene: 6. Looked up from germline, CDR1 is MNHNY and CDR2 is SVGAGI (reference sequence). The CDR3 covers 15 residues. Sampled while nominally healthy, donors likely had unrecorded immune exposures. Findings and caveats of the study: Researchers reportedly found TCR beta sequences accurately predicted most subjects' HLA-A and HLA-B alleles.

PCR primers comprised 60 Vbeta and 13 Jbeta primers. Measured with immunoSEQ multiplex PCR; TCRdb has only the in-frame clones, and not every one. The repertoire holds 150,000 to 200,000 clones, with around three quarters as singletons. This receptor was taken from a woman between 25 and 40 years old in good health and CMV-seropositive. Specimen: PBMCs. V usage is TRBV6-6 and J usage is TRBJ1-5, with 9 bases aligning to TRBD1. The CDR3 nucleotides are TGTGCCAGCAGTTACTCGGGACAGGGATCAAGGCCCCAGCATTTT. Protein product: CASSYSGQGSRPQHF.